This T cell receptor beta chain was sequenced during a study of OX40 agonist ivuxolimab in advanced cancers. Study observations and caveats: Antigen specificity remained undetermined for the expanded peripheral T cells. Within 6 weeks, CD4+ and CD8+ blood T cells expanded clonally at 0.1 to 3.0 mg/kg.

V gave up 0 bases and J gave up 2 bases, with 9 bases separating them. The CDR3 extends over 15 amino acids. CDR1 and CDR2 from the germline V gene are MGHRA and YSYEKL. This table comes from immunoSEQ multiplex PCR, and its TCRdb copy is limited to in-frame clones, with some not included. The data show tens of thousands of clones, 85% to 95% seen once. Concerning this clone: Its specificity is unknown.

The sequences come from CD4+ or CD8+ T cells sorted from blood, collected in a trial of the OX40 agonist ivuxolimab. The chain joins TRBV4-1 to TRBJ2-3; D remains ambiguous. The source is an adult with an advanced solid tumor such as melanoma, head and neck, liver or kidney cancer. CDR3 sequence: CASSQDNAFTDTQYF. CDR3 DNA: TGCGCCAGCAGCCAAGATAACGCCTTCACAGATACGCAGTATTTT.